This T cell receptor beta chain was sequenced for a study of T cells in Graves' hyperthyroidism and ophthalmopathy. Overall study results and limits: The model anticipated ophthalmopathy a median about 7 months pre-onset.

RNA transcripts gave rise to amplified TCR beta CDR3 regions. When the TCR CDR3 underwent first-round RT-PCR, the HTBI primer set was used. TCRdb re-derived calls from the multiplex PCR reads in MiXCR, one entry per CDR3 protein. The data show some 400,000 distinct CDR3 sequences, approximately 14% seen once. Those with hyperthyroidism were 18 to 65 years old, newly diagnosed, and ill for under 2 months. Isolation of PBMCs was performed on 8.5 to 10 ml fresh peripheral blood. This clonotype was recorded at least ten times. What it binds is not known. Germline-derived CDR1 and CDR2 are MNHEY and SVGEGT. Trimming took 2 bases from V and 2 from J, leaving 22 bases between them. CDR3 length: 18 residues.

The specimen sequenced was blood. The clonotype was recovered from a woman aged 55-69 years with Graves' hyperthyroidism. This chain links TRBV6-2 or TRBV6-3 with TRBJ2-7, with D possibly matching TRBD2 (6 bases). The CDR3 reads CASSYRPASVSGTYEQYF. CDR3 DNA: TGTGCCAGCAGTTACCGTCCGGCCTCGGTTAGCGGCACCTACGAGCAGTACTTC.